The T cell receptor (beta chain) under discussion was sequenced for a study of cytomegalovirus exposure and HLA in healthy donors. Primers: 60 Vbeta forward and 13 Jbeta reverse. Using immunoSEQ multiplex PCR, the repertoire was profiled, and TCRdb retains in-frame clones only, with some absent. The table includes tens of thousands of clones, around 70% detected once. Germline V gene data show CDR1 as SGHTA and CDR2 as FQGNSA. The CDR3 has 19 amino acids. The sequenced sample consisted of PBMCs. This sequence was found in a woman aged 45-59 years in good health and CMV-seropositive. The V call is TRBV7-2, the J call TRBJ2-5; 13 nucleotides line up with TRBD2. The J call is uncertain, as TRBJ2-7 better fits the DNA end. The CDR3 coding sequence is TGTGCCAGCAGCTCGACTAGCGGGAGGCCCTTAGGGGTTTCCTACGAGCAGTACTTC. Translated, it gives CASSSTSGRPLGVSYEQYF.